Below, 20 T cell receptor beta chains from the same sample are listed, as sequenced in a study of shared clonotypes between healthy human individuals. Some clones are missing from TCRdb's copy, which holds only in-frame ones; the method was immunoSEQ multiplex PCR. This sample carries under 300,000 clones, 50% to 80% of them seen once, and the ten largest clones take 11%. Sequencing was done on a sample of memory CD4+ T cells sorted from blood. Subset denoted: CD45RA-negative fraction. Source of these receptors: a man aged 30-40 years in good health.

This clone was seen at least ten times. The chain links TRBV11-2 to TRBJ2-1, with 8 bases matching TRBD2. After removal of 3 bases from V and 0 bases from J, the junction contained 1 base not matched to a gene. Germline CDR1 SGHAT, CDR2 FQNNGV. This CDR3 region has 15 residues. CDR3 loop: CASSFLAGSYNEQFF. The CDR3 region has the DNA TGTGCCAGCAGCTTCCTAGCGGGCTCCTACAATGAGCAGTTCTTC. Together with reference TRBV11-2 and TRBJ2-1, the CDR3 gives the full variable domain: EAGVAQSPRYKIIEKRQSVAFWCNPISGHATLYWYQQILGQGPKLLIQFQNNGVVDDSQLPKDRFSAERLKGVDSTLKIQPAKLEDSAVYLCASSFLAGSYNEQFFGPGTRLTVL.

In DNA, the CDR3 is TGTGCCAGCAGCCGAGAGAGAGGTCACGAGCAGTACTTC. Its translation is CASSRERGHEQYF. The chain recombines TRBV6-1 with TRBJ2-7; D unresolved. Per germline, CDR1 MNHNS and CDR2 SASEGT. The CDR3 totals 13 residues. The V gene lost 6 bases and the J gene lost 5 bases, with 14 bases spanning the gap.

This chain uses TRBV5-4 with TRBJ2-3; 8 nucleotides agree with TRBD1. This CDR3 spans 18 amino acids. Germline-derived CDR1 and CDR2 are SGHNT and YYREEE (reference sequence). The V and J ends lost 4 bases and 3 bases, in that order; junction bases with no gene match: 16. The CDR3 DNA follows: TGTGCCAGCAGCCTTACCACCGGACAGGGCGACAAAACAGATACGCAGTATTTT. This encodes CASSLTTGQGDKTDTQYF.

This chain uses TRBV11-2 with TRBJ2-6; D unclear. This CDR3 comprises 15 residues. Trimming stripped 1 base from V and 0 bases from J, with 4 bases between. CDR1 SGHAT and CDR2 FQNNGV come from the germline V gene. This CDR3 reads CASSLGGSGANVLTF. CDR3 sequence (DNA): TGTGCCAGCAGCTTAGGGGGCTCTGGGGCCAACGTCCTGACTTTC. Drawing the rest from reference TRBV11-2 and TRBJ2-6, the complete variable domain is EAGVAQSPRYKIIEKRQSVAFWCNPISGHATLYWYQQILGQGPKLLIQFQNNGVVDDSQLPKDRFSAERLKGVDSTLKIQPAKLEDSAVYLCASSLGGSGANVLTFGAGSRLTVL.

The J gene is TRBJ2-3, the V gene TRBV4-1; 9 bases map to TRBD1. Losses at the gene ends were 1 base for V and 5 bases for J; bases not matched to a gene: 10. The CDR3 is 17 amino acids. Germline V gene lookup returns CDR1 MGHRA and CDR2 YSYEKL. In DNA, the CDR3 is TGCGCCAGCAGCCAAGGCCCATCCGGGACAGGGCTAGATACGCAGTATTTT. Protein product: CASSQGPSGTGLDTQYF.

V and J are TRBV10-3 and TRBJ1-3; D is unclear. V was trimmed by 10 bases and J by 0 bases, leaving 19 bases between them. CDR1 and CDR2 (germline): ENHRY, SYGVKD. CDR3 length: 16 residues. CDR3 in amino acids: CATQRQAAFSGNTIYF. The CDR3 bases are TGTGCCACCCAGCGGCAGGCGGCCTTCTCTGGAAACACCATATATTTT.

The chain combines TRBV5-4 with TRBJ1-1; D is unclear. The germline V gene encodes CDR1 SGHNT and CDR2 YYREEE (reference sequence). The ends were cut back, 0 bases at V and 4 bases at J, with 7 bases in the middle. The CDR3 runs to 13 residues. This CDR3 is CASSLGTSTEAFF. CDR3 in DNA: TGTGCCAGCAGCTTGGGGACGAGCACTGAAGCTTTCTTT.

This clone was seen only once. The chain carries TRBV21-1 and TRBJ2-7; TRBD2 reflects the table's D call only, with no check against the DNA. TRBV21-1 is assigned pseudogene status. The CDR3 contains 19 residues. CDR3 bases: TGTGCCAGCAGCAAAGAAAGAGGCTGCGGACTAGAAAAAAAGATGGAGCAGTACTTC. Amino acids: CASSKERGCGLEKKMEQYF.

The V gene is TRBV7-6, the J gene TRBJ1-1; 7 bases agree with TRBD1. V shed 5 bases and J 1 base; nucleotides not matched to a gene: 13. The CDR3 sequence is 17 residues long. The germline V gene has CDR1 SGHVS and CDR2 FNYEAQ. CDR3 DNA sequence: TGTGCCAGCAGCCAGCGGACAGGTCACGCCGGGAACACTGAAGCTTTCTTT. Encoded protein: CASSQRTGHAGNTEAFF.

The V and J genes are TRBV28 and TRBJ2-7; perhaps TRBD2 as D (6 bases). The CDR3 is 15 amino acids. V was trimmed by 7 bases and J by 0 bases, leaving 16 bases between them. Looked up from germline, CDR1 is MDHEN and CDR2 is SYDVKM. CDR3 protein: CASTPGREYSYEQYF. As DNA, the CDR3 is TGTGCCAGCACCCCGGGGCGGGAATACTCCTACGAGCAGTACTTC.

This sequence joins TRBV10-3 and TRBJ2-1; 8 bases align to TRBD2. CDR3 length: 16 residues. Looked up from germline, CDR1 is ENHRY and CDR2 is SYGVKD. V gave up 3 bases and J gave up 6 bases; unmatched junction bases: 10. In nucleotides, the CDR3 is TGTGCCATCAGTGAAGGGCGACTAGCGATATCCAATGAGCAGTTCTTC. Protein sequence: CAISEGRLAISNEQFF.

Only a few counts were recorded for this clone. The V call is TRBV18, the J call TRBJ2-3; TRBD1 might be the D (5 bases). Trimming removed 1 base from V and 1 base from J, with 15 bases in between. Germline V gives CDR1 KGHSH, CDR2 LQKENI. This CDR3 is 17 amino acids long. CDR3: CASSPRSKGSGTDTQYF. The CDR3 nucleotides read TGTGCCAGCTCACCACGGTCGAAGGGGTCTGGCACAGATACGCAGTATTTT.

The chain has TRBV5-1 and TRBJ2-1; D ambiguous. The CDR3 covers 12 residues. Germline V gene lookup returns CDR1 SGHRS and CDR2 YFSETQ. V lost 3 bases and J lost 9, with 10 bases in between. In DNA, the CDR3 is TGCGCCAGCAGCTCCCTACCGCCTGAGCAGTTCTTC. Residues: CASSSLPPEQFF.

The chain links TRBV19 to TRBJ2-3, with D possibly matching TRBD2 (5 bases). CDR3 length: 14 residues. V gave up 5 bases and J gave up 5 bases, with 14 bases separating them. The V gene's germline CDR1 is LNHDA and CDR2 SQIVND (reference sequence). CDR3 protein: CASSLGLPGDTQYF. The DNA of the CDR3 is TGTGCCAGTAGTCTAGGACTCCCGGGAGATACGCAGTATTTT.

This clone was detected only a few times. The chain uses TRBV5-1 and TRBJ2-1; 7 nucleotides match TRBD2. The trim removed 4 bases at V and 0 bases at J, leaving 4 bases unmatched. The germline gives CDR1 SGHRS, CDR2 YFSETQ. The CDR3 runs to 15 residues. CDR3 residues: CASSATSDSYNEQFF. The CDR3 bases are TGCGCCAGCAGCGCAACTAGCGACTCCTACAATGAGCAGTTCTTC. Full variable domain (outside the CDR3, taken from reference TRBV5-1 and TRBJ2-1): KAGVTQTPRYLIKTRGQQVTLSCSPISGHRSVSWYQQTPGQGLQFLFEYFSETQRNKGNFPGRFSGRQFSNSRSEMNVSTLELGDSALYLCASSATSDSYNEQFFGPGTRLTVL.

V and J are TRBV14 and TRBJ2-7; TRBD2 might be the D (5 bases). Trimming stripped 4 bases from V and 6 bases from J, with 10 bases between. This CDR3 has 12 residues. In germline, CDR1 is SGHDN, CDR2 FVKESK. The CDR3 nucleotides are TGTGCCAGCAGCCCATTCCGGGGCGAGCAGTACTTC. Residues: CASSPFRGEQYF.

V is TRBV18 and J is TRBJ2-1; TRBD2 matches 7 bases. The CDR3 runs to 15 residues. Losses at the gene ends were 3 bases for V and 8 bases for J; bases not matched to a gene: 10. The germline gives CDR1 KGHSH, CDR2 LQKENI. This chain's CDR3 is CASSPRGGSLDEQFF. CDR3 in DNA: TGTGCCAGCTCACCCCGGGGCGGGAGTCTCGATGAGCAGTTCTTC.

This sequence joins TRBV19 and TRBJ2-1; the D is unclear. CDR1 and CDR2 from the germline V gene are LNHDA and SQIVND (reference sequence). Trimming took off 8 bases at V and 6 bases at J, with 17 bases between the two ends. The CDR3 runs 14 residues. The CDR3 loop reads CASESIIQSNEQFF. The DNA for the CDR3 is TGTGCCAGTGAGTCAATTATACAATCCAATGAGCAGTTCTTC.

The chain joins TRBV28 to TRBJ1-5, with D tentatively TRBD1 (5 bases). Deletions cut 0 bases from V and 1 base from J, with 13 bases between. This CDR3 contains 17 residues. Germline CDR1 and CDR2: MDHEN and SYDVKM. The CDR3: CASSLWATRGSNQPQHF. The DNA of the CDR3 is TGTGCCAGCAGTTTATGGGCTACAAGGGGAAGCAATCAGCCCCAGCATTTT.

As to this clone: This same CDR3 is encoded by further DNA sequences in the sample. This chain connects TRBV2 to TRBJ2-7, with D possibly being TRBD2 (5 bases). V lost 7 bases and J 1 base, leaving 11 bases between the germline ends. Germline values: CDR1 SNHLY, CDR2 FYNNEI. This CDR3 spans 13 amino acids. The CDR3 DNA reads TGTGCCAGCATAGGAGGATTATCCTACGAGCAGTACTTC. Protein product: CASIGGLSYEQYF.